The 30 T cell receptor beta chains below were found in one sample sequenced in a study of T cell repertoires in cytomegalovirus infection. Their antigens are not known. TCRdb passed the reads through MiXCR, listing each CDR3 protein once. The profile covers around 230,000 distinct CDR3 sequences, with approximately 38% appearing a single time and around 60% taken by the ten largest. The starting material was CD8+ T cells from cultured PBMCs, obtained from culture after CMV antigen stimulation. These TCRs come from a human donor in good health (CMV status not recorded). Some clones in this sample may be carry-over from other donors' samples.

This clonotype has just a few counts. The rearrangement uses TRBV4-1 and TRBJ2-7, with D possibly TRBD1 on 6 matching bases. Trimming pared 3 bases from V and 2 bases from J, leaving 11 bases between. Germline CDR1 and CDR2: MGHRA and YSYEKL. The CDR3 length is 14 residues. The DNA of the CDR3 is TGCGCCAGCAGCCAGGAAGGACAGACCTACGAGCAGTACTTC. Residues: CASSQEGQTYEQYF.

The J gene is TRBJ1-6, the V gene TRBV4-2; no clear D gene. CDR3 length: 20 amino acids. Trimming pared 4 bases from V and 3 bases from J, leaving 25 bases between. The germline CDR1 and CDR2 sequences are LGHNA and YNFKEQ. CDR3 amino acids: CASSPPGGQVLPRYNSPLHF. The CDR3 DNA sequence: TGTGCCAGCAGCCCCCCAGGTGGGCAGGTCCTACCTCGCTATAATTCACCCCTCCACTTT.

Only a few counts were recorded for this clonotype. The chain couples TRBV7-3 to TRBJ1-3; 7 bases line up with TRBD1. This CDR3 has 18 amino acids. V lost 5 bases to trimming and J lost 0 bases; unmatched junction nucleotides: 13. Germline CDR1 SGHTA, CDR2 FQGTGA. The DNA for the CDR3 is TGTGCCAGCAGCGAGATGGCACAGGGGAGGAGCTCTGGAAACACCATATATTTT. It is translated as CASSEMAQGRSSGNTIYF.

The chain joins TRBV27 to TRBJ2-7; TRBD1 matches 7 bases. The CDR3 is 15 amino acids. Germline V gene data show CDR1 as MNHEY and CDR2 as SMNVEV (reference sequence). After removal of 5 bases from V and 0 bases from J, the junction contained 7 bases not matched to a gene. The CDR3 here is CASSTGSGGSYEQYF. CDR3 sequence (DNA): TGTGCCAGCAGTACCGGGTCAGGGGGCTCCTACGAGCAGTACTTC.

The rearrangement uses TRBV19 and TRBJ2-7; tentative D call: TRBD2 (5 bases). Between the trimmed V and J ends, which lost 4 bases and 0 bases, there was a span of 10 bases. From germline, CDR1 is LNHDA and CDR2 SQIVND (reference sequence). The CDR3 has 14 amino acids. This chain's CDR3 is CASSTTGNSYEQYF. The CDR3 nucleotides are TGTGCCAGTAGTACGACGGGGAACTCCTACGAGCAGTACTTC. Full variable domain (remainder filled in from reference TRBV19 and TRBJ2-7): DGGITQSPKYLFRKEGQNVTLSCEQNLNHDAMYWYRQDPGQGLRLIYYSQIVNDFQKGDIAEGYSVSREKKESFPLTVTSAQKNPTAFYLCASSTTGNSYEQYFGPGTRLTVT.

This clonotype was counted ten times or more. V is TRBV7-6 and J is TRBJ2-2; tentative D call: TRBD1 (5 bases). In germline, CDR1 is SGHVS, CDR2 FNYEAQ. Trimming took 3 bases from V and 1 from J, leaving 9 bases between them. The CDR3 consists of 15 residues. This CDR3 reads CASSFRTGNTGELFF. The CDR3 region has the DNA TGTGCCAGCAGCTTTCGAACAGGGAACACCGGGGAGCTGTTTTTT.

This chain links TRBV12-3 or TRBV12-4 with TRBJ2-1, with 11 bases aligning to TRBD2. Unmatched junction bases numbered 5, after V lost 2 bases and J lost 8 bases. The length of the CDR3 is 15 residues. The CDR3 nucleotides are TGTGCCAGCAGTTTAAAACTAGCGGGAGTTGATGAGCAGTTCTTC. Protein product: CASSLKLAGVDEQFF.

The CDR3 sequence: CASSEEMDGDGGYTF. In nucleotides, the CDR3 is TGTGCCAGCAGTGAAGAGATGGACGGTGATGGAGGCTACACCTTC. The chain combines TRBV6-1 with TRBJ1-2; no clear D gene. The V end was cut by 1 base, the J end by 8 bases, with 17 bases between. Germline values: CDR1 MNHNS, CDR2 SASEGT. There are 15 residues in the CDR3.

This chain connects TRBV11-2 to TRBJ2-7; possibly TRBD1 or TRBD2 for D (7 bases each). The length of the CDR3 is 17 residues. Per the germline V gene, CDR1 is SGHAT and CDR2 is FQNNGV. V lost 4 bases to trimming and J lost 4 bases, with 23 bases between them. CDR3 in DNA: TGTGCCAGCAGCTCCCACCCCAGGGGGGGGGCGAGGTACGAGCAGTACTTC. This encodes CASSSHPRGGARYEQYF.

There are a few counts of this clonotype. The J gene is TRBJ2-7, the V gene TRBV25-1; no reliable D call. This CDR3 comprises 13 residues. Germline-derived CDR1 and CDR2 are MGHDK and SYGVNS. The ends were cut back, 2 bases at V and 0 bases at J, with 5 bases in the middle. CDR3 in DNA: TGTGCCAGCAGTGAAAAGAGCTCCTACGAGCAGTACTTC. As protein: CASSEKSSYEQYF.

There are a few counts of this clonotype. The CDR3 reads CASSLGFTEAFF. For the CDR3, the DNA is TGTGCCAGCAGCTTAGGATTCACTGAAGCTTTCTTT. The rearrangement links TRBV7-2 to TRBJ1-1; no firm D call. In germline, CDR1 is SGHTA, CDR2 FQGNSA. V was shortened by 1 base and J by 4 bases, with 4 bases between the two germline ends. The CDR3 contains 12 residues.

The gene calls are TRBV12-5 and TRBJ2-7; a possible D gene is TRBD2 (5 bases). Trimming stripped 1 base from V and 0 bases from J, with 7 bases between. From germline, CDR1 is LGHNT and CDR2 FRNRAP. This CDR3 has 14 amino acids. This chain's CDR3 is CASGLAGSSYEQYF. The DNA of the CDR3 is TGTGCTAGTGGTTTGGCGGGAAGCTCCTACGAGCAGTACTTC.

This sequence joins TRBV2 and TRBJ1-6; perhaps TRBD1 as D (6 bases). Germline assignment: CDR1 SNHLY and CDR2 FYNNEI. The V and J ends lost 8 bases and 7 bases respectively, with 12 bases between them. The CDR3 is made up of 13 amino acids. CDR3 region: CASLGTRNSPLHF. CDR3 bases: TGTGCCAGCCTCGGGACAAGGAATTCACCCCTCCACTTT.

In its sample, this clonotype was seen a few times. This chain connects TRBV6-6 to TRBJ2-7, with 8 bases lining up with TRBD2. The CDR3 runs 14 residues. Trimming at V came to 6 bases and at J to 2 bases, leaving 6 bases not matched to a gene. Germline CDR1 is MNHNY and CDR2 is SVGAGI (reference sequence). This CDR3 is CASSLGLGPYEQYF. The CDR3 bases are TGTGCCAGCAGCTTGGGACTAGGACCCTACGAGCAGTACTTC.

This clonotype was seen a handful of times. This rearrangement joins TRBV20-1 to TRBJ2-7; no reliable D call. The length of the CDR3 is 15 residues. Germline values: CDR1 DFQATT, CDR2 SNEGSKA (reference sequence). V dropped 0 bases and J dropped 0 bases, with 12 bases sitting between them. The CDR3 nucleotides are TGCAGTGCTAGAGAACCTTCAAGAAGCTCCTACGAGCAGTACTTC. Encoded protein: CSAREPSRSSYEQYF.

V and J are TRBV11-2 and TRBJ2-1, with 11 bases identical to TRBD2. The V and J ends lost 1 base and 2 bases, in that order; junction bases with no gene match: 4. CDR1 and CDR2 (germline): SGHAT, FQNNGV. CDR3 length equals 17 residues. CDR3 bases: TGTGCCAGCAGCTTAGTATTAGCGGGGGGGCCCTACAATGAGCAGTTCTTC. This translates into CASSLVLAGGPYNEQFF.

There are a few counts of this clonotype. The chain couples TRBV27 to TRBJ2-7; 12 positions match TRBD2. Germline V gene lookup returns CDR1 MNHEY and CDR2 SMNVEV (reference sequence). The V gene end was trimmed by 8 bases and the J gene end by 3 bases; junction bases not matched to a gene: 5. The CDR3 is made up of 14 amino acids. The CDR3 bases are TGTGCCAGCGCGACTAGCGGGAGACTCTACGAGCAGTACTTC. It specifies CASATSGRLYEQYF.

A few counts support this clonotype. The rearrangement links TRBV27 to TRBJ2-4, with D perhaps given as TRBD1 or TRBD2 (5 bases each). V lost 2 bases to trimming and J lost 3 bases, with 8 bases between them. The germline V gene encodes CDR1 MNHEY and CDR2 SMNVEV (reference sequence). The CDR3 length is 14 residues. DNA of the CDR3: TGTGCCAGCAGTTTAGAGGGGAACAAAAACATTCAGTACTTC. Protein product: CASSLEGNKNIQYF.

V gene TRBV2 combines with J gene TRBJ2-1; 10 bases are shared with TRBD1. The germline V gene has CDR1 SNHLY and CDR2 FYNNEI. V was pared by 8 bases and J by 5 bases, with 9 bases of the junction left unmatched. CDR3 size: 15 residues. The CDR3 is CASEKAGTGDNEQFF. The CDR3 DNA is TGTGCCAGCGAAAAGGCCGGGACAGGGGACAATGAGCAGTTCTTC. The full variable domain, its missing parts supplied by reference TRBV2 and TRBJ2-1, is EPEVTQTPSHQVTQMGQEVILRCVPISNHLYFYWYRQILGQKVEFLVSFYNNEISEKSEIFDDQFSVERPDGSNFTLKIRSTKLEDSAMYFCASEKAGTGDNEQFFGPGTRLTVL.

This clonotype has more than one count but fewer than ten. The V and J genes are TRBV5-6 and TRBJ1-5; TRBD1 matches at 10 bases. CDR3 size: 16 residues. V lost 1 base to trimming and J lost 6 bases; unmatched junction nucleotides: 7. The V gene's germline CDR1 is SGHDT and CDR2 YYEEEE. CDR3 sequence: CASSLKGTGDFQPQHF. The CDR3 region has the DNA TGTGCCAGCAGCTTGAAAGGGACAGGGGATTTTCAGCCCCAGCATTTT.

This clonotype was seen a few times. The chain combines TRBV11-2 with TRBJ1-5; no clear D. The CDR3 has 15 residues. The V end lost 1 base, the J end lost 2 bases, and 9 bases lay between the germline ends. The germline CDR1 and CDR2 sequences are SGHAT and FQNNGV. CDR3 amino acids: CASSLAQDRNQPQHF. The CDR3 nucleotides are TGTGCCAGCAGCTTAGCTCAGGACCGCAATCAGCCCCAGCATTTT.

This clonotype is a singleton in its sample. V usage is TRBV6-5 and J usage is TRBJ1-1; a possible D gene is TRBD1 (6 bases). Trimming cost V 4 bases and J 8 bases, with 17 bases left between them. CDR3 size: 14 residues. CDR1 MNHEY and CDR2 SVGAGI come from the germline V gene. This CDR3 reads CASSSPRQGYEAFF. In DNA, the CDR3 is TGTGCCAGCAGTTCCCCCCGCCAGGGGTACGAAGCTTTCTTT.

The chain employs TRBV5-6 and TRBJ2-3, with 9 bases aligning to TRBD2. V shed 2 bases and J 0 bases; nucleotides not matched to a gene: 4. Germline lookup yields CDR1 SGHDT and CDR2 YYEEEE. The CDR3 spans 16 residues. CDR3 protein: CASSFLAGESTDTQYF. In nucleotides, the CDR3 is TGTGCCAGCAGCTTCTTAGCGGGGGAGAGCACAGATACGCAGTATTTT.

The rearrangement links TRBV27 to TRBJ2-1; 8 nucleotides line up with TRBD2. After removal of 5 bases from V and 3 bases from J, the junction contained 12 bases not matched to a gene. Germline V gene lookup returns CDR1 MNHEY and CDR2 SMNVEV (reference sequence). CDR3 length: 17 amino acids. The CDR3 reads CASSPSIAGGLYNEQFF. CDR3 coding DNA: TGTGCCAGCAGTCCCTCAATTGCGGGAGGTCTCTACAATGAGCAGTTCTTC.

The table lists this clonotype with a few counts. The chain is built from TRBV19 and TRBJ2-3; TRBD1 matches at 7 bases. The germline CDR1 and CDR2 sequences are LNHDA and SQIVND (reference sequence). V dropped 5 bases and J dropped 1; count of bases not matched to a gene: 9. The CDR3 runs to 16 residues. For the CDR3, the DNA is TGTGCCAGTAGTGTCGACAGGGTTCTTCGCACAGATACGCAGTATTTT. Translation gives CASSVDRVLRTDTQYF.

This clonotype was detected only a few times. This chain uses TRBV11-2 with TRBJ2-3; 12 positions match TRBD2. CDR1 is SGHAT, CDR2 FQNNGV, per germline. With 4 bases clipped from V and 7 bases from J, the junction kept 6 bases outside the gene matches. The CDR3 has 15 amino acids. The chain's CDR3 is CASSSRGTSGYTQYF. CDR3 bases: TGTGCCAGCAGCTCCCGAGGGACTAGCGGGTATACGCAGTATTTT.

DNA of the CDR3: TGTGCCAGCAGCGTAACGGGGCAGCGGAGCTCCTACAATGAGCAGTTCTTC. Protein: CASSVTGQRSSYNEQFF. The genes are TRBV7-9 and TRBJ2-1; possibly TRBD1 or TRBD2 for D (5 bases each). CDR1 and CDR2 from the germline V gene are SEHNR and FQNEAQ (reference sequence). The CDR3 covers 17 residues. Trimming cost V 5 bases and J 0 bases, with 17 bases left between them.

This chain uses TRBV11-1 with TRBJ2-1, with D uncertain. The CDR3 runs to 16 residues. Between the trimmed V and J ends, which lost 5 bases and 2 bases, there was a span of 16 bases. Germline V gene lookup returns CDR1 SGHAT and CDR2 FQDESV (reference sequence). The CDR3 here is CASSLTSRGAYNEQFF. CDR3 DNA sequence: TGTGCCAGCAGCCTCACGTCGCGTGGGGCCTACAATGAGCAGTTCTTC.

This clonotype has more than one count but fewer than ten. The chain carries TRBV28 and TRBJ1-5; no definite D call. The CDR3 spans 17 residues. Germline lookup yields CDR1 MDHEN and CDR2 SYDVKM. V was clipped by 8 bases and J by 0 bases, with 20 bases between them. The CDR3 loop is CASPPTRRNFSNQPQHF. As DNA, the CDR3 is TGTGCCAGCCCGCCGACAAGACGGAACTTTAGCAATCAGCCCCAGCATTTT.

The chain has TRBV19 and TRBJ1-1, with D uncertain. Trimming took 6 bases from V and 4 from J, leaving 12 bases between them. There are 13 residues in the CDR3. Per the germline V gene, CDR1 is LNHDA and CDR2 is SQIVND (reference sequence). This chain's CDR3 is CASSRRGVTEAFF. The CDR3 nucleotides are TGTGCCAGTAGCAGGCGGGGAGTCACTGAAGCTTTCTTT.